Below, 21 T cell receptor beta chains from the same sample are listed, as sequenced in a study of T cells after posttransplantation cyclophosphamide (dated by TCRdb to the mid-2010s). The method behind the library was the immunoSEQ multiplex PCR assay. TCRdb mirrors the immuneACCESS table, restricted to in-frame sequences. Some clones are absent from its copies; in checked studies, under half trace to an unresolved V gene, and the reason for the others is unknown. In this sample the table shows 44,000 or so clones, and no singletons are among them. Roughly 2.4% of the sample is taken by the ten largest. The sequencing sample was made of PBMCs. The receptors originated from a man between 40 and 49 years old in good health, CMV-negative, and a related stem cell transplant donor.

Ten or more counts support this clone. The genes are TRBV28 and TRBJ1-1; possibly TRBD1 for D (6 bases). CDR3 size: 13 residues. Germline CDR1 is MDHEN and CDR2 is SYDVKM. V dropped 6 bases and J dropped 4 bases, with 12 bases sitting between them. CDR3 region: CASRQGLGTEAFF. In nucleotides, the CDR3 is TGTGCCAGCAGACAGGGCCTGGGCACTGAAGCTTTCTTT.

This clone was found a few times. The rearrangement joins TRBV28 to TRBJ1-6; no reliable D call. Trimming stripped 6 bases from V and 9 bases from J, with 15 bases between. The CDR3 runs 14 residues. CDR1 and CDR2 from the germline V gene are MDHEN and SYDVKM. The CDR3 protein is CASRRTGISSPLHF. CDR3 bases: TGTGCCAGCAGACGGACGGGAATAAGTTCACCCCTCCACTTT.

This clone has ten or more counts. The chain has TRBV29-1 and TRBJ1-2, with D perhaps matching TRBD1 (5 bases). V lost 5 bases to trimming and J lost 6 bases, with 13 bases between them. The V gene's germline CDR1 is SQVTM and CDR2 ANQGSEA. The CDR3 runs to 12 residues. The CDR3 here is CSVPRRGNGYTF. CDR3 nucleotides: TGCAGCGTTCCTAGACGGGGGAATGGCTACACCTTC.

This clone was seen repeatedly, ten times or more. DNA for the CDR3: TGTGCCAGCAGCCCCGGGGCGGGGCTAATTGAGCAGTTCTTC. Protein product: CASSPGAGLIEQFF. The J gene is TRBJ2-1, the V gene TRBV11-2, with D possibly matching TRBD2 (6 bases). Trimming left V 5 bases short and J 9 bases short, with 17 bases between. The CDR3 runs 14 residues. From germline, CDR1 is SGHAT and CDR2 FQNNGV.

This clone was picked up many times. The chain combines TRBV28 with TRBJ2-7, with TRBD2 as a possible D gene (6 bases). Germline V gives CDR1 MDHEN, CDR2 SYDVKM. Trimming pared 9 bases from V and 5 bases from J, leaving 14 bases between. This CDR3 spans 12 amino acids. CDR3 in DNA: TGTGCCAGATGGAGGGGCATCGACGAGCAGTACTTC. Residues: CARWRGIDEQYF.

This clone was picked up a small number of times. This chain joins TRBV11-3 and TRBJ1-6; D is unresolved. The CDR3 is 14 amino acids. V was pared by 3 bases and J by 5 bases, with 8 bases between. Per germline, CDR1 SGHNT and CDR2 YENEEA. As DNA, the CDR3 is TGTGCCAGCAGCTTTGACGGGGATAATTCACCCCTCCACTTT. It specifies CASSFDGDNSPLHF.

There are many counts of this clone. V and J are TRBV6-1 and TRBJ2-6; a possible D gene is TRBD2 (5 bases). V dropped 3 bases and J dropped 4 bases, with 7 bases sitting between them. Germline V CDR1 and CDR2: MNHNS, SASEGT. CDR3 size: 14 residues. CDR3 coding DNA: TGTGCCAGCAGTGAGTCGGGAGGGGCCAACGTCCTGACTTTC. Translation: CASSESGGANVLTF.

This clone came up many times. CDR3 sequence (DNA): TGCAGTGCTTTGGGGCTCTATGGCTACACCTTC. The encoded protein is CSALGLYGYTF. The chain is built from TRBV20-1 and TRBJ1-2, with a weak D call TRBD1 (5 bases). The CDR3 has 11 amino acids. Germline CDR1 DFQATT, CDR2 SNEGSKA (reference sequence). Trimming removed 5 bases at V and 4 bases at J, with 8 bases between.

This clone appeared many times. The rearrangement joins TRBV27 to TRBJ2-5; 8 nucleotides match TRBD2. Germline assignment: CDR1 MNHEY and CDR2 SMNVEV (reference sequence). The CDR3 runs to 15 residues. The trim removed 5 bases at V and 4 bases at J, leaving 9 bases unmatched. The CDR3 nucleotides are TGTGCCAGCAGTCCCTCGGGGGGGTACCTAGAGACCCAGTACTTC. Protein: CASSPSGGYLETQYF.

Ten or more counts support this clone. The genes are TRBV6-5 and TRBJ2-7; no firm D call. CDR3 length: 14 amino acids. Looked up from germline, CDR1 is MNHEY and CDR2 is SVGAGI. Trimming cost V 2 bases and J 2 bases, with 10 bases left between them. The CDR3 protein is CASSYNTVAYEQYF. As DNA, the CDR3 is TGTGCCAGCAGTTACAACACCGTCGCCTACGAGCAGTACTTC.

This clone was counted many times. This chain uses TRBV28 with TRBJ1-2, with TRBD1 identical over 11 bases. The CDR3 is made up of 15 amino acids. Germline V CDR1 and CDR2: MDHEN, SYDVKM. The V gene end was trimmed by 6 bases and the J gene end by 0 bases; junction bases not matched to a gene: 3. CDR3 residues: CASRLGQGANYGYTF. Here the CDR3 DNA reads TGTGCCAGCAGGCTGGGACAGGGGGCTAACTATGGCTACACCTTC.

This clone was counted ten times or more. The gene calls are TRBV2 and TRBJ2-3, with D perhaps matching TRBD2 (6 bases). The germline CDR1 and CDR2 sequences are SNHLY and FYNNEI. V gave up 2 bases and J gave up 1 base, with 22 bases separating them. This CDR3 is 19 amino acids long. The CDR3 DNA reads as TGTGCCAGCAGTGAAAGTCCAAATGCGGGGAGAGGGGGCACAGATACGCAGTATTTT. Translated: CASSESPNAGRGGTDTQYF.

This clone was seen many times. The J gene is TRBJ2-7, the V gene TRBV19, with TRBD1 matching 7 bases. The CDR3 extends over 15 amino acids. J lost 5 bases, V lost 3 bases, and 10 bases had no gene match. Germline CDR1 reads LNHDA; CDR2 reads SQIVND (reference sequence). For the CDR3, the DNA is TGTGCCAGTAGTATTTTCGAGACAGGGCTGAACGAGCAGTACTTC. Translation: CASSIFETGLNEQYF.

This clone was recorded at least ten times. The rearrangement joins TRBV5-1 to TRBJ2-1, with 10 positions matching TRBD2. Unmatched junction bases numbered 7, after V lost 4 bases and J lost 9 bases. Germline CDR1 reads SGHRS; CDR2 reads YFSETQ. The CDR3 sequence is 14 residues long. In DNA, the CDR3 is TGCGCCAGCAGCGTAGGGACTAGCGCGGGTGAGCAGTTCTTC. The encoded protein is CASSVGTSAGEQFF.

This clone was seen repeatedly, ten times or more. This chain connects TRBV27 to TRBJ2-7; 11 bases agree with TRBD2. With 4 bases clipped from V and 2 bases from J, the junction kept 4 bases outside the gene matches. Germline lookup yields CDR1 MNHEY and CDR2 SMNVEV (reference sequence). This CDR3 spans 15 amino acids. The CDR3 coding sequence is TGTGCCAGCAGTTCGACTAGCGGGGCACCCTACGAGCAGTACTTC. Protein: CASSSTSGAPYEQYF.

At least ten counts were recorded for this clone. The chain joins TRBV7-9 to TRBJ2-7; D uncertain. Trimming stripped 5 bases from V and 3 bases from J, with 8 bases between. The CDR3 contains 12 residues. The germline gives CDR1 SEHNR, CDR2 FQNEAQ (reference sequence). In nucleotides, the CDR3 is TGTGCCAGCAGCACCGCGTACTACGAGCAGTACTTC. This encodes CASSTAYYEQYF.

This clone has a count of ten or more. V and J are TRBV7-2 and TRBJ2-7; D is unresolved. V was trimmed by 5 bases and J by 0 bases, leaving 2 bases between them. The CDR3 runs 11 residues. Germline CDR1 and CDR2: SGHTA and FQGNSA. CDR3 sequence reads: CASSLSYEQYF. The CDR3 bases are TGTGCCAGCAGCCTCTCCTACGAGCAGTACTTC.

This clone appeared many times. This sequence joins TRBV14 and TRBJ1-1; D gene uncertain. From germline, CDR1 is SGHDN and CDR2 FVKESK. This CDR3 region has 17 residues. Trimming removed 0 bases from V and 4 bases from J, with 18 bases in between. Written as DNA, the CDR3 is TGTGCCAGCAGCCAAGAAGCGTTGCGAGGGTTGGGCACTGAAGCTTTCTTT. The encoded protein is CASSQEALRGLGTEAFF.

This clone was counted many times. The chain links TRBV27 to TRBJ2-7; TRBD2 matches 13 bases. Germline CDR1 is MNHEY and CDR2 is SMNVEV (reference sequence). This CDR3 is built from 15 residues. The V and J ends lost 4 bases and 6 bases, in that order; junction bases with no gene match: 6. The CDR3 DNA sequence: TGTGCCAGCAGTTCCCCCGGGACTAGCGGGGCCGAGCAGTACTTC. Encoded protein: CASSSPGTSGAEQYF.

The J gene is TRBJ1-6, the V gene TRBV6-6; 9 nucleotides line up with TRBD1. The CDR3 has 16 amino acids. V lost 6 bases to trimming and J lost 10 bases; unmatched junction nucleotides: 13. Germline V CDR1 and CDR2: MNHNY, SVGAGI (reference sequence). CDR3 DNA sequence: TGTGCCAGCAGATTATTACAGGGGGCATCCGGGTCACCCCTCCACTTT. This gives the protein CASRLLQGASGSPLHF.

Many counts were recorded for this clone. This sequence joins TRBV30 and TRBJ2-7; 9 bases are shared with TRBD1. The trim removed 3 bases at V and 2 bases at J, leaving 5 bases unmatched. The germline gives CDR1 GTSNPN, CDR2 SVGIG (reference sequence). The CDR3 consists of 14 residues. The CDR3 region has the DNA TGTGCCTGGAGCGGGACAGGGATAACCTACGAGCAGTACTTC. It yields the protein CAWSGTGITYEQYF.